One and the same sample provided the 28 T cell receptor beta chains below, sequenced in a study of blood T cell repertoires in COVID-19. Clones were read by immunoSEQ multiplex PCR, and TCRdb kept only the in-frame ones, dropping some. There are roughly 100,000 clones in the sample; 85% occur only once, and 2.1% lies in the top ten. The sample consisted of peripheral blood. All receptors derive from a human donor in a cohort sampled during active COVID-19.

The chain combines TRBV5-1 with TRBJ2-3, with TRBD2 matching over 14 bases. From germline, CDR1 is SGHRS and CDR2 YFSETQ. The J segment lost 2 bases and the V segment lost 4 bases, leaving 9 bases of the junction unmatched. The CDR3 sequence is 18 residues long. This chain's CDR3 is CASSIGTSGGIFTDTQYF. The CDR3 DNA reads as TGCGCCAGCAGCATAGGGACTAGCGGGGGAATATTCACAGATACGCAGTATTTT.

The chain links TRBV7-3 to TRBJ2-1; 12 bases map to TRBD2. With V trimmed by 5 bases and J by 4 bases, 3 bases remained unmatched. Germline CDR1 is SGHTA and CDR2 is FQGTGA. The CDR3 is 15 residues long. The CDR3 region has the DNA TGTGCCAGCAGCCCCCTAGCGGGGGGGTACAATGAGCAGTTCTTC. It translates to CASSPLAGGYNEQFF.

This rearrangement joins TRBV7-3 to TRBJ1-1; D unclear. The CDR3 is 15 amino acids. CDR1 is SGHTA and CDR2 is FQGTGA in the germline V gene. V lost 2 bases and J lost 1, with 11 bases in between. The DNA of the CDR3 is TGTGCCAGCAGCTTAGGGCCCCCCAGGAACACTGAAGCTTTCTTT. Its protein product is CASSLGPPRNTEAFF.

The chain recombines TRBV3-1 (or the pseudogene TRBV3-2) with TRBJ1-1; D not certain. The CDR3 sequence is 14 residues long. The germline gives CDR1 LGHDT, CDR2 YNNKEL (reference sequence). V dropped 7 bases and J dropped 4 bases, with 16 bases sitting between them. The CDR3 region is CASTSFGGSTEAFF. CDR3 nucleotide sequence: TGTGCCAGCACCAGTTTCGGCGGGAGCACTGAAGCTTTCTTT.

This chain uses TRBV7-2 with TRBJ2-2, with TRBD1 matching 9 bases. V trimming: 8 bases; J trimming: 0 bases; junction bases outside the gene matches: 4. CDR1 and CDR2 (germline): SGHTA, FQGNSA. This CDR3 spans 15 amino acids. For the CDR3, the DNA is TGTGCCAGCTCAGGACAGGGGACGAACACCGGGGAGCTGTTTTTT. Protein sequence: CASSGQGTNTGELFF.

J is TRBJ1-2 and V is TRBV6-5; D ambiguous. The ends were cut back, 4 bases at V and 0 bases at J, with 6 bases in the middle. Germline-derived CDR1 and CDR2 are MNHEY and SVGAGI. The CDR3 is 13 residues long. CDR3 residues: CASSSEPNYGYTF. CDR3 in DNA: TGTGCCAGCAGTTCGGAGCCTAACTATGGCTACACCTTC.

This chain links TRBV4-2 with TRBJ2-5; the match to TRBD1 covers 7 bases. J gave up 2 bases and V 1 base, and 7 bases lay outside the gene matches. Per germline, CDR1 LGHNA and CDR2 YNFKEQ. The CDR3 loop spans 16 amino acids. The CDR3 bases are TGTGCCAGCAGCCAAGTCTCGGGGACAGTTCAAGAGACCCAGTACTTC. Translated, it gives CASSQVSGTVQETQYF.

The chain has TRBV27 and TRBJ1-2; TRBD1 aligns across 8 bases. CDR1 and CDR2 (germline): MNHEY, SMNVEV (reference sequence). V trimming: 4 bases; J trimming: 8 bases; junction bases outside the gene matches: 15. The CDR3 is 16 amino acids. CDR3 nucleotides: TGTGCCAGCAGTTATTCCGGGACAGGAGACTTAGGGGGCTACACCTTC. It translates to CASSYSGTGDLGGYTF.

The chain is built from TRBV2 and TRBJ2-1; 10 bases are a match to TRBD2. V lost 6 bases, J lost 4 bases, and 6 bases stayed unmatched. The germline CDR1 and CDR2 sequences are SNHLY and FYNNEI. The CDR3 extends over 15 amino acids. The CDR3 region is CASSRSAGGYNEQFF. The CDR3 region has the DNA TGTGCCAGCAGCAGGTCAGCGGGGGGGTACAATGAGCAGTTCTTC.

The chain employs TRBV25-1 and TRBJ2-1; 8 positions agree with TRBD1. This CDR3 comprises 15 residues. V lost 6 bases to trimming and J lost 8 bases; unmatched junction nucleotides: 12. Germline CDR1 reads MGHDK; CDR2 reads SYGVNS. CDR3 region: CASSPHGQGFDEQFF. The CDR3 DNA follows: TGTGCCAGCAGCCCTCATGGACAGGGTTTCGATGAGCAGTTCTTC. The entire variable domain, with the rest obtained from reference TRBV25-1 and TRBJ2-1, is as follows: EADIYQTPRYLVIGTGKKITLECSQTMGHDKMYWYQQDPGMELHLIHYSYGVNSTEKGDLSSESTVSRIRTEHFPLTLESARPSHTSQYLCASSPHGQGFDEQFFGPGTRLTVL.

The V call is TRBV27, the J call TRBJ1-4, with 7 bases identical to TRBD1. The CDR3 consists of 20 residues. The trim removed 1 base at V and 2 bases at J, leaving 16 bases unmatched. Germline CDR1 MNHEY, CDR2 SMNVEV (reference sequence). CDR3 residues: CASSLFPTGDVDATNEKLFF. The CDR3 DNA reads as TGTGCCAGCAGTTTATTCCCCACAGGGGATGTGGATGCGACTAATGAAAAACTGTTTTTT.

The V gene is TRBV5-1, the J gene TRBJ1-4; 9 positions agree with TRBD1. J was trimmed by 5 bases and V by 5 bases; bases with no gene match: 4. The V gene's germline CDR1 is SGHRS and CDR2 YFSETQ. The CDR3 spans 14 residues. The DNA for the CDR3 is TGCGCCAGCAGTACAGGGGGCGCAAATGAAAAACTGTTTTTT. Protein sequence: CASSTGGANEKLFF.

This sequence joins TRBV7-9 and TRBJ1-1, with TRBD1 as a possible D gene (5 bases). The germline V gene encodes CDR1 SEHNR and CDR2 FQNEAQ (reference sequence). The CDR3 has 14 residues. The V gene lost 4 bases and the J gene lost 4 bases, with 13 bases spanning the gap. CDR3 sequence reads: CASSSRAYGTEAFF. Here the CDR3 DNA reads TGTGCCAGCAGCTCCAGGGCCTACGGCACTGAAGCTTTCTTT.

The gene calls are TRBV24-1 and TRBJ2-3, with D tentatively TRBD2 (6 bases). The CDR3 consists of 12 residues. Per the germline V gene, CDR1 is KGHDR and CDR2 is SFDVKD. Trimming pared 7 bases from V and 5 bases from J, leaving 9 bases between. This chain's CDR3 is CATSRRGDTQYF. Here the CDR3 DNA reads TGTGCCACCAGCCGGAGGGGAGATACGCAGTATTTT.

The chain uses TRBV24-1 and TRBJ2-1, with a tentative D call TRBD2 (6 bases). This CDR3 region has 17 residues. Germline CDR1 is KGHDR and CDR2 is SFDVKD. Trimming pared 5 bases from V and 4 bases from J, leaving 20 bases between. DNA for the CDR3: TGTGCCACCAGTGCGGGTGCGGGGAGAGGAACTTACAATGAGCAGTTCTTC. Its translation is CATSAGAGRGTYNEQFF.

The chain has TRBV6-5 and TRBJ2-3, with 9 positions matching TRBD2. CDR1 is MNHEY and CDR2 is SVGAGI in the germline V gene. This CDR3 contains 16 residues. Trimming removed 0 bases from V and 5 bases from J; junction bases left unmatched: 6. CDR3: CASSYSAGGQGDTQYF. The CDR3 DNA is TGTGCCAGCAGTTACTCGGCGGGGGGGCAGGGAGATACGCAGTATTTT.

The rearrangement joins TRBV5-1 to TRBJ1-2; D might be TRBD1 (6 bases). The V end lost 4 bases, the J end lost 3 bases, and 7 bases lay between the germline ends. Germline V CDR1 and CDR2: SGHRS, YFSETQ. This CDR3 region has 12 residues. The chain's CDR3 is CASSAGDYGYTF. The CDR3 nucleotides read TGCGCCAGCAGCGCAGGGGACTATGGCTACACCTTC.

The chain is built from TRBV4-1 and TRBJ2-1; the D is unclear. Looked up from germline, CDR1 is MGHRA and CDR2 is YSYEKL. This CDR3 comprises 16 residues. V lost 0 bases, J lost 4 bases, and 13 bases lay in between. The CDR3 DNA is TGCGCCAGCAGCCAAGATAGACTGCTGGTTTACAATGAGCAGTTCTTC. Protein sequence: CASSQDRLLVYNEQFF.

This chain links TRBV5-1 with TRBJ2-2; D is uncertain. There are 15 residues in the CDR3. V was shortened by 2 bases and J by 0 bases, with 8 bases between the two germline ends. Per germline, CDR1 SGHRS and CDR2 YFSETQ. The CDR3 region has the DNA TGCGCCAGCAGCTTCACGGAGCCGAACACCGGGGAGCTGTTTTTT. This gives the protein CASSFTEPNTGELFF.

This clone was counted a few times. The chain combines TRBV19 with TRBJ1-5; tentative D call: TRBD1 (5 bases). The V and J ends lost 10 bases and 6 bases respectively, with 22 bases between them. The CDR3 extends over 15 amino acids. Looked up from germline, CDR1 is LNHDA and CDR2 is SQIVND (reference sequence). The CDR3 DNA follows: TGTGCCACAAGACTCCTCGGGAGGGACGGTCAGCCCCAGCATTTT. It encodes CATRLLGRDGQPQHF.

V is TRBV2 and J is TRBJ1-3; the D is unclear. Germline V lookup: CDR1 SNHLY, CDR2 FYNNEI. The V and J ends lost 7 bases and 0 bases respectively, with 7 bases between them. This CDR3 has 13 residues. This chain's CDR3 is CASTAISGNTIYF. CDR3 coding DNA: TGTGCCAGCACCGCGATCTCTGGAAACACCATATATTTT.

The CDR3 reads CASSSPGLAELNEQFF. In DNA form, the CDR3 reads TGTGCCAGCAGCAGCCCGGGACTAGCGGAACTCAATGAGCAGTTCTTC. The chain uses TRBV7-2 and TRBJ2-1; 11 bases map to TRBD2. Germline CDR1 and CDR2: SGHTA and FQGNSA. This CDR3 is 16 amino acids long. J gave up 6 bases and V 5 bases, and 9 bases lay outside the gene matches.

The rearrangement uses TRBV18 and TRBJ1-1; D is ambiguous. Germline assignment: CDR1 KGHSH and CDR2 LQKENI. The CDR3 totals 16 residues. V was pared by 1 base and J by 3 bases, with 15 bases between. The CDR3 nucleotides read TGTGCCAGCTCACCACAGGCCAGGTCGGTGGACACTGAAGCTTTCTTT. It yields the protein CASSPQARSVDTEAFF.

The CDR3 loop is CASSSPGQGFAYTQYF. Written as DNA, the CDR3 is TGTGCCAGCAGTTCACCGGGACAGGGCTTCGCGTATACGCAGTATTTT. V usage is TRBV25-1 and J usage is TRBJ2-3, with TRBD1 matching 9 bases. The germline V gene has CDR1 MGHDK and CDR2 SYGVNS. Trimming removed 5 bases from V and 7 bases from J; junction bases left unmatched: 13. This CDR3 has 16 residues.

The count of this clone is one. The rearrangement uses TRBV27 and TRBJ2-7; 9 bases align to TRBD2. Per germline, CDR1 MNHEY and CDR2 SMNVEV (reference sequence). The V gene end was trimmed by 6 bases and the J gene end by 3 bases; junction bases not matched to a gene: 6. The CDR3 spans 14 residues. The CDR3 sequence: CASSFSGSSYEQYF. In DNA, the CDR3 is TGTGCCAGCAGCTTTAGCGGGAGTAGCTACGAGCAGTACTTC.

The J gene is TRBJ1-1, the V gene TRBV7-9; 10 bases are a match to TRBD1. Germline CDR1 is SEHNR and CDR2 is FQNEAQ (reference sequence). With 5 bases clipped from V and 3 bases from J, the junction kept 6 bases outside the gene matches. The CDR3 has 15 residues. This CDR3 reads CASSPQTGGDTEAFF. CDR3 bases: TGTGCCAGCAGCCCACAGACAGGGGGCGACACTGAAGCTTTCTTT.

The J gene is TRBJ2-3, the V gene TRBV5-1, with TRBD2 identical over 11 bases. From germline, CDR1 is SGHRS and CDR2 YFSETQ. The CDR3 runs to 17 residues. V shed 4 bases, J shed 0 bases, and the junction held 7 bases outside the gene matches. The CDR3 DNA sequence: TGCGCCAGCAGCACCTTCCTAGCGGGAGGTAGCACAGATACGCAGTATTTT. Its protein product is CASSTFLAGGSTDTQYF.

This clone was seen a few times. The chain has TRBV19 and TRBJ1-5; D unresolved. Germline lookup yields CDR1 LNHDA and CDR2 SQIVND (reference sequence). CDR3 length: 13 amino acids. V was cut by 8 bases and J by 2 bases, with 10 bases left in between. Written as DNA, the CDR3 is TGTGCCAGTCGTGTCGAGGGCAATCAGCCCCAGCATTTT. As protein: CASRVEGNQPQHF.